The 17 T cell receptor beta chains below all came from one sample that was sequenced in a study of T cells after posttransplantation cyclophosphamide. Some clones are missing from TCRdb's copy, which holds only in-frame ones; the method was immunoSEQ multiplex PCR. The table has 51,000 or so clones, 85% to 95% seen once. Sequencing was carried out using PBMCs. These receptors were taken from a woman aged 25 to 45 in good health and a related stem cell transplant donor.

The rearrangement links TRBV4-1 to TRBJ1-1, with a weak D call TRBD1 (5 bases). Germline loops: CDR1 MGHRA, CDR2 YSYEKL. This CDR3 is built from 15 residues. V was cut by 3 bases and J by 1 base, with 12 bases left in between. CDR3 sequence (DNA): TGCGCCAGCAGCCAGATCCTCACAGGGAACACTGAAGCTTTCTTT. Translation gives CASSQILTGNTEAFF.

The rearrangement joins TRBV15 to TRBJ2-3, with a weak D call TRBD2 (5 bases). CDR1 LNHNV and CDR2 YYDKDF come from the germline V gene (reference sequence). V was clipped by 0 bases and J by 2 bases, with 12 bases between them. This CDR3 has 16 amino acids. The CDR3 DNA sequence: TGTGCCACCAGCAGAGATCGTCTAGCTTCCACAGATACGCAGTATTTT. Its protein product is CATSRDRLASTDTQYF.

The CDR3 DNA is TGTGCCAGCAGCTTGGGACAGTATAGCAATCAGCCCCAGCATTTT. It codes for CASSLGQYSNQPQHF. The V gene is TRBV5-6, the J gene TRBJ1-5; maybe TRBD1 (5 bases). The CDR3 consists of 15 residues. Germline loops: CDR1 SGHDT, CDR2 YYEEEE. V was trimmed by 0 bases and J by 0 bases, leaving 7 bases between them.

This CDR3 is CAWTGFAGNTIYF. Here the CDR3 DNA reads TGTGCCTGGACAGGGTTCGCTGGAAACACCATATATTTT. The chain is built from TRBV30 and TRBJ1-3, with a possible D match to TRBD1 (5 bases). This CDR3 contains 13 residues. The V gene's germline CDR1 is GTSNPN and CDR2 SVGIG (reference sequence). Trimming removed 4 bases at V and 2 bases at J, with 9 bases between.

CDR3 nucleotides: TGTGCCAGCAGTACAGACAGGGTGGCAGATACGCAGTATTTT. Translating gives CASSTDRVADTQYF. The V gene is TRBV6-6, the J gene TRBJ2-3; 7 nucleotides line up with TRBD1. CDR3 length equals 14 residues. With 5 bases clipped from V and 4 bases from J, the junction kept 6 bases outside the gene matches. The germline V gene has CDR1 MNHNY and CDR2 SVGAGI (reference sequence).

The genes are TRBV5-1 and TRBJ2-1, with D tentatively TRBD2 (7 bases). The V end was cut by 0 bases, the J end by 7 bases, with 17 bases between. This CDR3 contains 16 residues. Germline V gives CDR1 SGHRS, CDR2 YFSETQ. The CDR3 sequence: CASSLDLWGGRNEQFF. The DNA of the CDR3 is TGCGCCAGCAGCTTGGATCTGTGGGGGGGCCGGAATGAGCAGTTCTTC.

This clone has a count of ten or more. The chain joins TRBV28 to TRBJ1-6, with 10 bases fitting TRBD1. Germline V gene sequence: CDR1 MDHEN, CDR2 SYDVKM. J gave up 10 bases and V 5 bases, and 8 bases lay outside the gene matches. CDR3 length equals 15 residues. DNA of the CDR3: TGTGCCAGCAGTCCCGGGACAGGGGATCTATCACCCCTCCACTTT. It specifies CASSPGTGDLSPLHF.

The chain joins TRBV7-9 to TRBJ2-7; tentative D call: TRBD1 (6 bases). The length of the CDR3 is 16 residues. V lost 1 base and J lost 0, with 13 bases in between. The germline V gene has CDR1 SEHNR and CDR2 FQNEAQ (reference sequence). CDR3 nucleotide sequence: TGTGCCAGCAGCTTAGAGGTATGGGACACCTCCTACGAGCAGTACTTC. Translated: CASSLEVWDTSYEQYF.

The rearrangement joins TRBV2 to TRBJ1-3; D remains unclear. Germline V gene sequence: CDR1 SNHLY, CDR2 FYNNEI. The CDR3 is made up of 14 amino acids. Between the trimmed V and J ends, which lost 6 bases and 4 bases, there was a span of 13 bases. The CDR3 loop reads CASSLSGEGNTIYF. The CDR3 nucleotides read TGTGCCAGCAGCCTAAGCGGGGAGGGAAACACCATATATTTT. The full variable domain, with the rest looked up from reference TRBV2 and TRBJ1-3, is EPEVTQTPSHQVTQMGQEVILRCVPISNHLYFYWYRQILGQKVEFLVSFYNNEISEKSEIFDDQFSVERPDGSNFTLKIRSTKLEDSAMYFCASSLSGEGNTIYFGEGSWLTVV.

This chain connects TRBV5-1 to TRBJ1-1, with a possible D match to TRBD1 (5 bases). V was trimmed by 3 bases and J by 3 bases, leaving 12 bases between them. Germline V lookup: CDR1 SGHRS, CDR2 YFSETQ. The CDR3 sequence is 14 residues long. CDR3 loop: CASSSGGGYTEAFF. The CDR3, as DNA: TGCGCCAGCAGCTCCGGGGGGGGGTACACTGAAGCTTTCTTT.

The chain has TRBV28 and TRBJ1-5; D might be TRBD1 (5 bases). V was clipped by 1 base and J by 4 bases, with 8 bases between them. CDR1 and CDR2 from the germline V gene are MDHEN and SYDVKM. The CDR3 length is 14 residues. The CDR3 here is CASSLSGWNQPQHF. CDR3 nucleotides: TGTGCCAGCAGTTTATCAGGGTGGAATCAGCCCCAGCATTTT.

The gene calls are TRBV7-2 and TRBJ1-5, with a weak D call TRBD1 (6 bases). Germline V gives CDR1 SGHTA, CDR2 FQGNSA. The CDR3 spans 16 residues. V shed 4 bases and J shed 7 bases, with 20 bases lying between them. CDR3 loop: CASSSQSGELGQPQHF. The CDR3 region has the DNA TGTGCCAGCAGCTCACAATCAGGGGAACTGGGGCAGCCCCAGCATTTT.

The chain combines TRBV2 with TRBJ2-1; 9 positions agree with TRBD1. The junction had 8 bases not matched to a gene; V was cut back by 7 bases and J by 1 base. This CDR3 comprises 16 residues. CDR1 and CDR2 from the germline V gene are SNHLY and FYNNEI. The CDR3 reads CASKHRGLPSYNEQFF. CDR3 nucleotides: TGTGCCAGCAAGCACAGGGGGCTCCCTTCCTACAATGAGCAGTTCTTC.

The chain is built from TRBV19 and TRBJ1-2, with D perhaps TRBD1 (6 bases). The length of the CDR3 is 14 residues. Deletions cut 6 bases from V and 8 bases from J, with 19 bases between. Germline V gene lookup returns CDR1 LNHDA and CDR2 SQIVND (reference sequence). CDR3 amino acids: CASSPLGGEEGYTF. CDR3 in DNA: TGTGCCAGTAGCCCTCTTGGGGGCGAGGAAGGCTACACCTTC. The full variable domain, rest sourced from reference TRBV19 and TRBJ1-2, is DGGITQSPKYLFRKEGQNVTLSCEQNLNHDAMYWYRQDPGQGLRLIYYSQIVNDFQKGDIAEGYSVSREKKESFPLTVTSAQKNPTAFYLCASSPLGGEEGYTFGSGTRLTVV.

This clone was detected once. The CDR3 here is CASRPVLPWATDNEQFF. The CDR3 coding sequence is TGTGCCAGCAGGCCAGTCCTCCCCTGGGCGACAGACAATGAGCAGTTCTTC. This rearrangement joins TRBV7-7 to TRBJ2-1; D possibly corresponds to TRBD1 (5 bases). V lost 6 bases and J lost 5, with 23 bases in between. Per the germline V gene, CDR1 is SSHAT and CDR2 is FNYEAQ (reference sequence). The CDR3 totals 17 residues.

This chain uses TRBV19 with TRBJ2-1; weak D call: TRBD1 (5 bases). The V gene lost 5 bases and the J gene lost 2 bases, with 10 bases spanning the gap. The CDR3 spans 14 residues. The germline V gene has CDR1 LNHDA and CDR2 SQIVND (reference sequence). The CDR3 loop is CASSVQGTYNEQFF. In nucleotides, the CDR3 is TGTGCCAGTAGTGTCCAGGGAACCTACAATGAGCAGTTCTTC.

The chain uses TRBV4-1 and TRBJ1-5; weak D call: TRBD1 (6 bases). Germline V lookup: CDR1 MGHRA, CDR2 YSYEKL. The V and J ends lost 0 bases and 0 bases respectively, with 12 bases between them. This CDR3 is built from 17 residues. This CDR3 reads CASSQEGAGASNQPQHF. The CDR3 DNA follows: TGCGCCAGCAGCCAAGAAGGGGCAGGGGCTAGCAATCAGCCCCAGCATTTT.